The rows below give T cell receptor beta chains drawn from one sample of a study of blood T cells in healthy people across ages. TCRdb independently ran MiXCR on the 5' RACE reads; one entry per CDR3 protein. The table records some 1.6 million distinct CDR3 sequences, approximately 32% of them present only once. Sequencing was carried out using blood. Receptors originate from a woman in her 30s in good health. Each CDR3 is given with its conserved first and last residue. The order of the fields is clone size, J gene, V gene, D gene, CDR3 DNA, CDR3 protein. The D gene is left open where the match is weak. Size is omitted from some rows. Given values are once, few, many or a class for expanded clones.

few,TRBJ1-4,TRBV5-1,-,TGCGCCAGCAGCCTCCCCCAGGCAACTAATGAAAAACTGTTTTTT,CASSLPQATNEKLFF
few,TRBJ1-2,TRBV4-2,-,TGTGCCAGCAGCCAAGACGCTGTTGGGAGGGTCTATGGCTACACCTTC,CASSQDAVGRVYGYTF
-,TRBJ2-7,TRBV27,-,TGTGCCAGCAGTGGGGGCTTTGAGCAGTACTTC,CASSGGFEQYF
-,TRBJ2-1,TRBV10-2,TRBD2,TGCGCCAGCAGTGATCACCACCTCGGGGGGGCGATAACTACAATGATCGATTCCGATGAGCAGTTCTTC,CASSDHHLGGAITTMIDSDEQFF
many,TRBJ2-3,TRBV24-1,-,TGTGCCACCAGTGATTTAGGAGTGGGAAGCACAGATACGCAGTATTTT,CATSDLGVGSTDTQYF
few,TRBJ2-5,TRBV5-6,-,TGTGCCAGCAGCTTTGACGGAGAAGAGACCCAGTACTTC,CASSFDGEETQYF
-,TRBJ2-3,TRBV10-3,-,TGTGCCATCAGTGAGAAGAGAGGAGAGTCAGATACGCAGTATTTT,CAISEKRGESDTQYF
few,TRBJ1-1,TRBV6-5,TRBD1,TGTGCCAGCAGTACAGGGGGCGTCACTGAAGCTTTCTTT,CASSTGGVTEAFF
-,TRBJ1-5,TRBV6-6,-,TGTGCCAGCAGAATCCGACGGGACGATCAGCCCCAGCATTTT,CASRIRRDDQPQHF
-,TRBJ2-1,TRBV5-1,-,TGCGCCAGCAGCTTCGCCGGCCAGTCATCCTACAATGAGCAGTTCTTC,CASSFAGQSSYNEQFF
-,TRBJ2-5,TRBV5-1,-,TGCGCCAGCAGCTTCCGACAGACCGTGGCCCAGTACTTC,CASSFRQTVAQYF
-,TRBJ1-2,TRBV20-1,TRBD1,TGCAGTGCTAGAACAGGGGTGGGTCATGGCTACACCTTC,CSARTGVGHGYTF
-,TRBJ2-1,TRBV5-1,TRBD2,TGCGCCAGCAGCCCCGACGCGGGAGTGGATGAGCAGTTCTTC,CASSPDAGVDEQFF
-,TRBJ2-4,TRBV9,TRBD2,TGTGCCAGCAGCGTAGGGACTAGCGGAGTGAGCCAAAAGTACTTC,CASSVGTSGVSQKYF
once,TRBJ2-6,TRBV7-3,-,TGTGCCAGCAGCTCGCAGGTCGGGGCTGGGGCCAACGTCCTGACTTTC,CASSSQVGAGANVLTF
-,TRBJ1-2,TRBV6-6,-,TGTGCCAGCAGCCCCGTGAGTCGGTATGGCTACACCTTC,CASSPVSRYGYTF
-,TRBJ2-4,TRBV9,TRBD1,TGTGCCAGCACCCAGGGGGCCGGGGCAGGAGTAACAAACATTCAGTACTTC,CASTQGAGAGVTNIQYF
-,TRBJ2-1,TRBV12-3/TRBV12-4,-,TGTGCCGGCAGTTTAGGAGTCTCCTACAATGAGCAGTTCTTC,CAGSLGVSYNEQFF
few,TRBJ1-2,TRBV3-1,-,TGTGCCAGCAGCTCACGGACGGGGGGCTATGGCTACACCTTC,CASSSRTGGYGYTF
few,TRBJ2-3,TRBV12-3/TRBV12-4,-,TGTGCCAGCAGCCCTACCGGGACGACTAGCACAGATACGCAGTATTTT,CASSPTGTTSTDTQYF
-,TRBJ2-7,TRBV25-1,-,TGTGCCAGCTACAGCCTCCCCTCCGAGCAGTACTTC,CASYSLPSEQYF
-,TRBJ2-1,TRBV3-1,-,TGTGCCAGCAGCCATCTGAACCTAAGGAATGAGCAGTTCTTC,CASSHLNLRNEQFF
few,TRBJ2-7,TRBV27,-,TGTGCCAGCAGTACGAACCCGGTTTACGAGCAGTACTTC,CASSTNPVYEQYF
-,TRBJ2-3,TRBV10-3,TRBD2,TGTGCCACTACTAGCGGGAGGACAGATACGCAGTATTTT,CATTSGRTDTQYF
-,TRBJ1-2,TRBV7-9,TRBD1,TGTGCCAGCAGCCTAGAAGCCGGGACAGGGAGATTTAGCAATGGCTACACCTTC,CASSLEAGTGRFSNGYTF
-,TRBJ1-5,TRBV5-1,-,TGCGCCAGTAGCTCATGGAGGAAAAGGGAGAAGCAGGGAAGCAATCAGCCCCAGCATTTT,CASSSWRKREKQGSNQPQHF
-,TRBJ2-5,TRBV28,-,TGTGCCAGCAGTTCCAAGACACCCCAGTACTTC,CASSSKTPQYF
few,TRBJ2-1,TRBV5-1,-,TGCGCCAGCAGCTTACCCGGGCCAAACTACAATGAGCAGTTCTTC,CASSLPGPNYNEQFF
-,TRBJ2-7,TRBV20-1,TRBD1,TGCAGTGCTCAAGGACAGGGCTCCTACGAGCAGTACTTC,CSAQGQGSYEQYF